The sequence of this T cell receptor beta chain was determined in a study of spatial heterogeneity in lung cancer. Broader study findings: TCRs found ubiquitously expanded in tumor appeared in blood more at resection than at follow-up.

TCRdb re-analysed the 5' RACE reads in MiXCR, keeping a single row per CDR3 protein. The sample lists 25,000 to 30,000 distinct CDR3 sequences, roughly 5.5% seen once, with roughly a fifth in the top ten. Trimming removed 4 bases from V and 4 bases from J, with 2 bases in between. The CDR3 is made up of 10 amino acids. Germline V CDR1 and CDR2: MNHEY, SMNVEV (reference sequence). Time point of the sample: blood at routine non-recurrence follow-up after resection. Unsorted whole RNA from tumor, nontumor lung or frozen PBMC underwent sequencing. This clonotype has a count of ten or more. The antigen remains undetermined.

This TCR was sampled from a male donor with early-stage non-small cell lung cancer. Specimen: PBMCs, collected at follow-up. The chain employs TRBV27 and TRBJ2-7; no clear D. CDR3 nucleotide sequence: TGTGCCAGCAGTTCATACGAGCAGTACGTC. Amino acid sequence: CASSSYEQYV.